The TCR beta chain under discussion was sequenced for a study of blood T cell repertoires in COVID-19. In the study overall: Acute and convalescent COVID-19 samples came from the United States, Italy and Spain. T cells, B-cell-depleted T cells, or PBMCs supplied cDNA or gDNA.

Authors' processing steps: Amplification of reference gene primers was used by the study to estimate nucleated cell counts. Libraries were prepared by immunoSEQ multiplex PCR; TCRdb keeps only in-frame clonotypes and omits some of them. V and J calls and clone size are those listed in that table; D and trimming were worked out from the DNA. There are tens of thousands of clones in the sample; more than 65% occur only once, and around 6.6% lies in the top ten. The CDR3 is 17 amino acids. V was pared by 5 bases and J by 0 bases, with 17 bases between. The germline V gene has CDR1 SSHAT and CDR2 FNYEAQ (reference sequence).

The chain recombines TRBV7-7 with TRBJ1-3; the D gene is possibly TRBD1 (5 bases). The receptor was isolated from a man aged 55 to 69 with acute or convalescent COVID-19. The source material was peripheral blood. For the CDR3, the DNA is TGTGCCAGCAGCCCCGGGGGGGGGTCGAGCTCTGGAAACACCATATATTTT. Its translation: CASSPGGGSSSGNTIYF.